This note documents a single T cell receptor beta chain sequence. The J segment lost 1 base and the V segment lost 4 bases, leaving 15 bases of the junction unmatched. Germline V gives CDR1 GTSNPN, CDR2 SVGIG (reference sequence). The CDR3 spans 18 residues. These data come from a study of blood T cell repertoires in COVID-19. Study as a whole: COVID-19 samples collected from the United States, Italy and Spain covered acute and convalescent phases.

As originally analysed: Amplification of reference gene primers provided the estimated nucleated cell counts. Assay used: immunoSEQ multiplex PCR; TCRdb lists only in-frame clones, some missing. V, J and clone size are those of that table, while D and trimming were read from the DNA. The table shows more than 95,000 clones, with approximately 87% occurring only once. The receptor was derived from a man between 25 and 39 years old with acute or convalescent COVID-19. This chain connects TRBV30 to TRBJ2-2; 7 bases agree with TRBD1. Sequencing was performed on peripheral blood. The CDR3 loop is CAWNGVGAGTENTGELFF. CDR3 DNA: TGTGCCTGGAACGGGGTGGGAGCCGGGACAGAGAACACCGGGGAGCTGTTTTTT.